The T cell receptor beta chain described here comes from a study of early stage breast cancer tumors. At the level of the study: Of roughly 17 invasive breast tumors, twelve were hormone receptor-positive, HER2-negative.

There are a few counts of this clone. CDR1 SGHDT and CDR2 YYEEEE come from the germline V gene. The junction had 6 bases not matched to a gene; V was cut back by 2 bases and J by 7 bases. The CDR3 is 14 residues long. Libraries were prepared by immunoSEQ multiplex PCR; TCRdb keeps only in-frame clonotypes and omits some of them. The top ten hold about 6.8% of the sample, which has about 36,000 clones, approximately 69% seen once. This chain links TRBV5-6 with TRBJ1-2; 9 bases match TRBD1. The sample was blood. This receptor was identified in a person aged 55 to 75 with breast cancer. CDR3 bases: TGTGCCAGCAGCTTAGTACAGGGGGCGATTGGCTACACCTTC. Translated, it gives CASSLVQGAIGYTF. Based on the CDR3 plus reference TRBV5-6 and TRBJ1-2, the full variable domain is DAGVTQSPTHLIKTRGQQVTLRCSPKSGHDTVSWYQQALGQGPQFIFQYYEEEERQRGNFPDRFSGHQFPNYSSELNVNALLLGDSALYLCASSLVQGAIGYTFGSGTRLTVV.